This T cell receptor beta chain was sequenced in a study of cytomegalovirus exposure and HLA in healthy donors. The PCR ran on 60 Vbeta and 13 Jbeta primers. TCRdb keeps only in-frame clones here, not all; method: immunoSEQ multiplex PCR. The sample includes 220,000 or so clones. With regard to this clone: The antigen remains unidentified.

Germline lookup yields CDR1 SGDLS and CDR2 YYNGEE. This CDR3 is 13 amino acids long. The V gene lost 5 bases and the J gene lost 4 bases, with 10 bases spanning the gap. Study observations and caveats: Productive rates of about 87% or about 30% were seen for most TCR beta V segments in an earlier analysis. Common viral pathogens (according to a later analysis) appeared linked to several of the most significant clusters.

The gene calls are TRBV9 and TRBJ1-5, with D possibly TRBD1 on 6 matching bases. The source material was PBMCs. This TCR was recovered from a girl aged 2 to 10 in good health and CMV-seropositive. CDR3 loop: CASSLGQNQPQHF. The CDR3 nucleotides read TGTGCCAGCAGTCTTGGACAGAATCAGCCCCAGCATTTT.